The rows below give T cell receptor beta chains drawn from one sample of a study of persistence of HIV-infected CD4 T cells. Profiling relied on immunoSEQ multiplex PCR, and the TCRdb table lists in-frame clones only, not all of them. This sample has tens of thousands of clones, with approximately 90% found just once. The antigens these receptors bind are not known. The specimen comprised CD4+ T cells sorted from PBMCs after roughly 20-hour stimulation, sampled from a patient who received antiretroviral therapy. These receptors were obtained from an adult woman with HIV who was CMV-seropositive. Both conserved end residues are part of each CDR3. A D gene is named only where the DNA matches it firmly. Clone size, where shown, is once, few, many, or a class for clones that have expanded.

cdr3_aa cdr3_nt d_call j_call v_call clone_size
CASSPHKGGSQPQHF TGTGCCAGCTCACCCCACAAAGGGGGCAGCCAGCCCCAGCATTTT TRBD1 TRBJ1-5 TRBV18 few
CSGGRGNTGELFF TGCAGCGGGGGCAGGGGGAACACCGGGGAGCTGTTTTTT NA TRBJ2-2 TRBV29-1 once
CASSTGVANTEAFF TGTGCCAGTAGTACCGGCGTGGCGAACACTGAAGCTTTCTTT NA TRBJ1-1 TRBV19 NA
CASSLLRPGRWAGELFF TGTGCCAGCAGCTTACTACGCCCCGGAAGGTGGGCCGGGGAGCTGTTTTTT NA TRBJ2-2 TRBV7-3 NA
CASSYGGTEAFF TGTGCCAGCAGTTACGGGGGGACTGAAGCTTTCTTT NA TRBJ1-1 TRBV6-5 once
CATSRDGQGNDGYTF TGTGCCACCAGCAGAGATGGGCAGGGGAACGATGGCTACACCTTC NA TRBJ1-2 TRBV15 NA
CSVKGSNEQFF TGCAGCGTTAAGGGTTCCAATGAGCAGTTCTTC NA TRBJ2-1 TRBV29-1 NA
CAWSYRDRGGQPQHF TGTGCCTGGAGTTACCGGGACAGGGGGGGACAGCCCCAGCATTTT TRBD1 TRBJ1-5 TRBV30 NA
CASSLRQGGDGYTF TGCGCCAGCAGCCTCCGACAGGGAGGCGATGGCTACACCTTC TRBD1 TRBJ1-2 TRBV4-1 NA
CASSQSSGGAYETQYF TGTGCCAGCAGTCAATCTAGCGGGGGGGCCTATGAGACCCAGTACTTC TRBD2 TRBJ2-5 TRBV2 few
CASSPRVTGELFF TGCGCCAGCAGCCCCAGGGTCACCGGGGAGCTGTTTTTT NA TRBJ2-2 TRBV5-1 NA
CASSQPDRGPYGYTF TGCGCCAGCAGCCAACCGGACAGGGGGCCCTATGGCTACACCTTC TRBD1 TRBJ1-2 TRBV4-1 NA
CASRATGGWYGYTF TGTGCCAGCAGGGCGACAGGGGGCTGGTATGGCTACACCTTC TRBD1 TRBJ1-2 TRBV6-5 NA
CASGTTPNTGELFF TGTGCCAGCGGGACTACCCCGAACACCGGGGAGCTGTTTTTT TRBD2 TRBJ2-2 TRBV6-4 NA
CASSLDQGGEKLFF TGCGCCAGCAGCTTGGATCAGGGGGGTGAAAAACTGTTTTTT TRBD1 TRBJ1-4 TRBV5-1 NA
CASSPTGRSWANTEAFF TGCGCCAGCAGCCCCACAGGGAGATCTTGGGCTAACACTGAAGCTTTCTTT NA TRBJ1-1 TRBV5-1 NA
CAWGQGAREAFF TGTGCCTGGGGACAGGGGGCAAGAGAAGCTTTCTTT TRBD1 TRBJ1-1 TRBV30 NA